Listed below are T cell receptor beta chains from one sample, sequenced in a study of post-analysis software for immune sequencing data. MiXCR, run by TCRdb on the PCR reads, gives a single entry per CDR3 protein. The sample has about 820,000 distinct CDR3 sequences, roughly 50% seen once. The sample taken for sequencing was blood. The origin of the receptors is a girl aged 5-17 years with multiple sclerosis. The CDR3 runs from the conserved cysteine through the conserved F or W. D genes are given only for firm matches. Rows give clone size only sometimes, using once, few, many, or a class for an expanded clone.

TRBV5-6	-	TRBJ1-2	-	CASSWTGANTYYGYTF	TGTGCCAGCAGCTGGACGGGGGCTAACACTTACTATGGCTACACCTTC
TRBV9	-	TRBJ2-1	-	CASSGRGSYNEQFF	TGTGCCAGCAGCGGGAGGGGCTCCTACAATGAGCAGTTCTTC
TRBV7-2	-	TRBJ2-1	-	CASSLYFGGALGNEQFF	TGTGCCAGCAGCTTATATTTCGGGGGCGCCTTGGGCAATGAGCAGTTCTTC
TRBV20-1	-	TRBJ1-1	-	CSASRMAGRGGTEAFF	TGCAGTGCTAGCAGGATGGCAGGGAGGGGGGGCACTGAAGCTTTCTTT
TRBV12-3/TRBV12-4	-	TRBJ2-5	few	CASSPRGDGETQYF	TGTGCCAGCAGCCCCCGCGGGGACGGAGAGACCCAGTACTTC
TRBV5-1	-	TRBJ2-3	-	CASSPGPGYTDTQYF	TGCGCCAGCAGCCCGGGGCCGGGCTACACAGATACGCAGTATTTT
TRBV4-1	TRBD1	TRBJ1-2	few	CASSDLTGALGYTF	TGCGCCAGCAGCGATCTAACAGGGGCGCTTGGCTACACCTTC
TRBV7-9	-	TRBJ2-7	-	CASSLPLGEQYF	TGTGCCAGCAGCTTACCCCTTGGCGAGCAGTACTTC
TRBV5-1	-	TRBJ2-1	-	CASSLNGFYNEQFF	TGCGCCAGCAGCTTGAATGGGTTCTACAATGAGCAGTTCTTC
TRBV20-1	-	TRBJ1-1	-	CSARRGAPNTEAFF	TGCAGTGCTAGAAGGGGGGCCCCGAACACTGAAGCTTTCTTT
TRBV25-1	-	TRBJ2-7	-	CASGLGQTFTTKQYF	TGTGCCAGCGGATTGGGGCAGACTTTTACTACGAAGCAGTACTTC